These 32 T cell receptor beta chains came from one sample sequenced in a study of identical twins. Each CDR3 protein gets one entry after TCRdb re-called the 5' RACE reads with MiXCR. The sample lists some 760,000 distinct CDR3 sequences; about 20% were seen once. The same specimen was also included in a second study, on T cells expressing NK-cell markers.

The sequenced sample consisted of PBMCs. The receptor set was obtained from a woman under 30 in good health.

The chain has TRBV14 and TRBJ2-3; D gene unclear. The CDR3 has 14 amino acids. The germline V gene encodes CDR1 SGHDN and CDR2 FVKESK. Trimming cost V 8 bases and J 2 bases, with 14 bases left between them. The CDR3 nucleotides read TGTGCCAGCGGTACCAGGTTATACACAGATACGCAGTATTTT. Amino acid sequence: CASGTRLYTDTQYF.

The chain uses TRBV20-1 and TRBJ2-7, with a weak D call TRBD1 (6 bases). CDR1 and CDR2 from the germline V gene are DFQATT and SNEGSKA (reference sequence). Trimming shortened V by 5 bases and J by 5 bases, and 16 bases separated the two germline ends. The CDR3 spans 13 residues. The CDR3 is CSAETRGRNEQYF. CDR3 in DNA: TGCAGTGCTGAGACCAGGGGCCGGAACGAGCAGTACTTC.

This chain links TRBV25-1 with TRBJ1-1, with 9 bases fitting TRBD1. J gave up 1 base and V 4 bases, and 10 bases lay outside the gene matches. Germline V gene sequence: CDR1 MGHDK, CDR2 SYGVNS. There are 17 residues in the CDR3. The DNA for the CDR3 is TGTGCCAGCAGTGCTCACAGGGGGCGCGACCCGAACACTGAAGCTTTCTTT. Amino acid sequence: CASSAHRGRDPNTEAFF.

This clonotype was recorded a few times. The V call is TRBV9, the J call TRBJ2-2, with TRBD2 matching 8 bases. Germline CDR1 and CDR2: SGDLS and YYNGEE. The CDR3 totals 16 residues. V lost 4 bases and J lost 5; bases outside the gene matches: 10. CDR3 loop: CASSMRAGEATGELFF. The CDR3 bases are TGTGCCAGCAGCATGAGAGCGGGAGAGGCGACCGGGGAGCTGTTTTTT. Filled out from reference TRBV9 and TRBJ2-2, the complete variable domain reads DSGVTQTPKHLITATGQRVTLRCSPRSGDLSVYWYQQSLDQGLQFLIQYYNGEERAKGNILERFSAQQFPDLHSELNLSSLELGDSALYFCASSMRAGEATGELFFGEGSRLTVL.

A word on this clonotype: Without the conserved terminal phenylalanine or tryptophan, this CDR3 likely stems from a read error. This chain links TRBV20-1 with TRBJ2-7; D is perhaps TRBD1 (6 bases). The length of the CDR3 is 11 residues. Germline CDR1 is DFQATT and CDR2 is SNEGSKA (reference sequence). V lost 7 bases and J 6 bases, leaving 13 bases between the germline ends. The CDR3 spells CSVPGVREQYL. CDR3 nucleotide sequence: TGCAGTGTTCCAGGGGTCCGCGAGCAGTACCTC.

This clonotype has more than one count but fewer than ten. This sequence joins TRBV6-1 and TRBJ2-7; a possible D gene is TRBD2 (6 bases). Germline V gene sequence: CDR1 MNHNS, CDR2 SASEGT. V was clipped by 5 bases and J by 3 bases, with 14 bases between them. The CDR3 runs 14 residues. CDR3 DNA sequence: TGTGCCAGCAGTCCCCGGGGGACCAACTACGAGCAGTACTTC. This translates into CASSPRGTNYEQYF.

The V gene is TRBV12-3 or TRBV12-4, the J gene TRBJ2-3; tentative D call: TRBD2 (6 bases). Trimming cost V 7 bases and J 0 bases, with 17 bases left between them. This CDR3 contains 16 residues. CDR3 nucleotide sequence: TGTGCCAGCATCCGGGGGATTAGCGGAAGCACAGATACGCAGTATTTT. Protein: CASIRGISGSTDTQYF.

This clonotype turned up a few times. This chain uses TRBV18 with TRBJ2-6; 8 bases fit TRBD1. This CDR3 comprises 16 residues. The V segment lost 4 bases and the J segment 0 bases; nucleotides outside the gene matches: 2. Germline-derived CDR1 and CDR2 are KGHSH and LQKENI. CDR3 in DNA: TGTGCCAGCTCACAAACAGGGGGCTCTGGGGCCAACGTCCTGACTTTC. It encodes CASSQTGGSGANVLTF.

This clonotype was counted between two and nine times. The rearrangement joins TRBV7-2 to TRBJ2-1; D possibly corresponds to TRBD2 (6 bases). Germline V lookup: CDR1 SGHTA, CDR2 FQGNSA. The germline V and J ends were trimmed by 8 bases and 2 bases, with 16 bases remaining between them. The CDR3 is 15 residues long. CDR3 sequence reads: CASARGSGPYNEQFF. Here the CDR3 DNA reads TGTGCCAGCGCGAGGGGTAGCGGTCCCTACAATGAGCAGTTCTTC.

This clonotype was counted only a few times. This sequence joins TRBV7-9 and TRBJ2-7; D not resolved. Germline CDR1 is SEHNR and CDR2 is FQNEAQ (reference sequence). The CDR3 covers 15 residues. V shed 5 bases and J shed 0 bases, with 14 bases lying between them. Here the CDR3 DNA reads TGTGCCAGCAGCGATCTGTTCTCCCCCTCCTACGAGCAGTACTTC. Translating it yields CASSDLFSPSYEQYF.

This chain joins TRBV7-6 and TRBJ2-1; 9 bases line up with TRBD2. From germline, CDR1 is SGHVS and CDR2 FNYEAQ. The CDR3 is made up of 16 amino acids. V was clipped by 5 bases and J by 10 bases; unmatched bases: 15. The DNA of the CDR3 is TGTGCCAGCAGCCAAGAAATAGCGGGAGCTTTCCAGGAGCAGTTCTTC. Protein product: CASSQEIAGAFQEQFF.

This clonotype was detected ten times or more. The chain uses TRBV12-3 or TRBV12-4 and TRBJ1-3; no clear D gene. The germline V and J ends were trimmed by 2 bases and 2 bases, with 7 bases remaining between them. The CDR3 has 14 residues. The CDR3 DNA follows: TGTGCCAGCAGTTTAAGACACGCTGGAAACACCATATATTTT. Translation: CASSLRHAGNTIYF.

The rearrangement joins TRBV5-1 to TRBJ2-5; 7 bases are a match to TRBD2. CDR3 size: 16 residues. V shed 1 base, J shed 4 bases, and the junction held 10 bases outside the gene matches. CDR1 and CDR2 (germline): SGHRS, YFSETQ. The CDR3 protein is CASSLSVGLDGETQYF. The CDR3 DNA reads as TGCGCCAGCAGCTTGTCTGTAGGACTAGACGGAGAGACCCAGTACTTC.

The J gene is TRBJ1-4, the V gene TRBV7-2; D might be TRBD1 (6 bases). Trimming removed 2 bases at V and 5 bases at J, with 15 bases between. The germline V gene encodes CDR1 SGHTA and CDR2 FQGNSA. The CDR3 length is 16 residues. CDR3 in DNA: TGTGCCAGCAGCTTACGGGCACGGACAGCAAATGAAAAACTGTTTTTT. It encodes CASSLRARTANEKLFF. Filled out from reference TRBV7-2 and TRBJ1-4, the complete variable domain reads GAGVSQSPSNKVTEKGKDVELRCDPISGHTALYWYRQSLGQGLEFLIYFQGNSAPDKSGLPSDRFSAERTGGSVSTLTIQRTQQEDSAVYLCASSLRARTANEKLFFGSGTQLSVL.

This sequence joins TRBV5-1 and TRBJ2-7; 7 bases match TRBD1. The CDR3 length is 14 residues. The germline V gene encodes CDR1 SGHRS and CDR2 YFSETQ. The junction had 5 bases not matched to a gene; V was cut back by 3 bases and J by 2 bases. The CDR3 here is CASSYTGDAYEQYF. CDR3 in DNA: TGCGCCAGCAGCTACACAGGGGACGCCTACGAGCAGTACTTC.

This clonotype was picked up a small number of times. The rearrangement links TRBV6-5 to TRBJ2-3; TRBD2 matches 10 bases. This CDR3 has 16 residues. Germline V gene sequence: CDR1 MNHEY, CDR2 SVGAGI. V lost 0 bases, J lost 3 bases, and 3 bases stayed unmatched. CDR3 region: CASSYSGSGRTDTQYF. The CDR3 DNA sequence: TGTGCCAGCAGTTACTCTGGTAGCGGGAGGACAGATACGCAGTATTTT.

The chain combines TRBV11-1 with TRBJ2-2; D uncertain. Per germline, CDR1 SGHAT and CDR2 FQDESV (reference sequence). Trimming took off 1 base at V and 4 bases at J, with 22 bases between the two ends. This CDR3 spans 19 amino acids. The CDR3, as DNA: TGTGCCAGCAGCTTAGTGTTGATGCGGCGGCGATTATCCACCGGGGAGCTGTTTTTT. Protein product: CASSLVLMRRRLSTGELFF.

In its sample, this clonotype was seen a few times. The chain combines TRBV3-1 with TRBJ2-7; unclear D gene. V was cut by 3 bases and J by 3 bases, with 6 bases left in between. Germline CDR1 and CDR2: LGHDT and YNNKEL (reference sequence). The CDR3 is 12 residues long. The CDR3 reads CASSQNFYEQYF. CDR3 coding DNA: TGTGCCAGCAGCCAGAACTTCTACGAGCAGTACTTC.

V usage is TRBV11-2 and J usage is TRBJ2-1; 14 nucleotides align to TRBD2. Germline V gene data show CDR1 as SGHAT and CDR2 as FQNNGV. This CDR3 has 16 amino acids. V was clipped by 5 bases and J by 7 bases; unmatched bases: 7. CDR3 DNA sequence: TGTGCCAGCAGCAAGCGGACTAGCGGGAGGCATAATGAGCAGTTCTTC. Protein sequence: CASSKRTSGRHNEQFF.

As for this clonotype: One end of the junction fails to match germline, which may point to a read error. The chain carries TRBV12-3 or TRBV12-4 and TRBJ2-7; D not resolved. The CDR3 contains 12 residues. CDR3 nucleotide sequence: TGTGCCAGCAGTTTAGTCATCCTCCCGTTGAACTTC. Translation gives CASSLVILPLNF.

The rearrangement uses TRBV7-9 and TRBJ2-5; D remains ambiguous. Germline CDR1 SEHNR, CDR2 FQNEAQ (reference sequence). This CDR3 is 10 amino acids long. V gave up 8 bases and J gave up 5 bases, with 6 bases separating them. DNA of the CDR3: TGTGCCAGCGGGATCGAGACCCAGTACTTC. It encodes CASGIETQYF. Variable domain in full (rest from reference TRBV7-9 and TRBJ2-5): DTGVSQNPRHKITKRGQNVTFRCDPISEHNRLYWYRQTLGQGPEFLTYFQNEAQLEKSRLLSDRFSAERPKGSFSTLEIQRTEQGDSAMYLCASGIETQYFGPGTRLLVL.

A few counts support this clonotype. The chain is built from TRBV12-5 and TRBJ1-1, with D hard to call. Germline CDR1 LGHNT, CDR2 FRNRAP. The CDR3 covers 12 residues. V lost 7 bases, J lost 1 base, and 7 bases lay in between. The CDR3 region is CASVIKNTEAFF. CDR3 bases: TGTGCTAGTGTCATCAAGAACACTGAAGCTTTCTTT. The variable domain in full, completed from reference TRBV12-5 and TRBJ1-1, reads DARVTQTPRHKVTEMGQEVTMRCQPILGHNTVFWYRQTMMQGLELLAYFRNRAPLDDSGMPKDRFSAEMPDATLATLKIQPSEPRDSAVYFCASVIKNTEAFFGQGTRLTVV.

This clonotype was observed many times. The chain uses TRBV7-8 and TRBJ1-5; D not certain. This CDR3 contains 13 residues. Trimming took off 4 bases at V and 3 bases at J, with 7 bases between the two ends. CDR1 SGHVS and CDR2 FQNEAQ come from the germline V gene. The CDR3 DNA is TGTGCCAGCAGCTCTCTACTCAATCAGCCCCAGCATTTT. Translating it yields CASSSLLNQPQHF.

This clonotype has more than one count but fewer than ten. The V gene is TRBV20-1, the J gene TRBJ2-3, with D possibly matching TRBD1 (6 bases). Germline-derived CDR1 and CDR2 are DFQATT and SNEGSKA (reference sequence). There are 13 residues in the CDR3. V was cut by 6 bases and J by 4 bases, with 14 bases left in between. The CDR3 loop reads CSASSPGADTQYF. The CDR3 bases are TGCAGTGCAAGTTCCCCAGGGGCAGATACGCAGTATTTT.

The DNA of the CDR3 is TGCAGTGCGCCGACCAGGGGAGAGACCCAGTACTTC. Its protein is CSAPTRGETQYF. This chain joins TRBV20-1 and TRBJ2-5, with TRBD1 as a possible D gene (6 bases). The CDR3 is made up of 12 amino acids. Germline lookup yields CDR1 DFQATT and CDR2 SNEGSKA (reference sequence). Trimming removed 6 bases from V and 4 bases from J, with 12 bases in between.

CDR3 coding DNA: TGTGCCAGCGCACCGGGACAGGGGAGGGATGAGCAGTTCTTC. This sequence encodes CASAPGQGRDEQFF. V gene TRBV6-1 combines with J gene TRBJ2-1; 10 bases agree with TRBD1. In germline, CDR1 is MNHNS, CDR2 SASEGT. This CDR3 has 14 residues. The V segment lost 8 bases and the J segment 8 bases; nucleotides outside the gene matches: 9.

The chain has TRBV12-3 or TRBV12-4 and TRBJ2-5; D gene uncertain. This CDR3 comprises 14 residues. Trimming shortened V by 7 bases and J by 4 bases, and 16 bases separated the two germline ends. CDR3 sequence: CASTNAAPAETQYF. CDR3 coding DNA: TGTGCCAGCACCAACGCGGCCCCTGCAGAGACCCAGTACTTC.

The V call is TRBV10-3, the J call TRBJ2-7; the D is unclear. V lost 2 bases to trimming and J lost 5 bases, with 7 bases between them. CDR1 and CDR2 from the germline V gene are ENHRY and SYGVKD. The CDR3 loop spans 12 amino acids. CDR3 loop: CAISETDHEQYF. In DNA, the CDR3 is TGTGCCATCAGTGAGACAGACCACGAGCAGTACTTC.

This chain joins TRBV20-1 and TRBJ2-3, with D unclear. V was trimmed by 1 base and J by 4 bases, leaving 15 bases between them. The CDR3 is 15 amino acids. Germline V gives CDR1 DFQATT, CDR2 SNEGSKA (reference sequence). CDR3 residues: CSARGLAWYADTQYF. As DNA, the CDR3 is TGCAGTGCTAGAGGGTTAGCCTGGTACGCAGATACGCAGTATTTT.

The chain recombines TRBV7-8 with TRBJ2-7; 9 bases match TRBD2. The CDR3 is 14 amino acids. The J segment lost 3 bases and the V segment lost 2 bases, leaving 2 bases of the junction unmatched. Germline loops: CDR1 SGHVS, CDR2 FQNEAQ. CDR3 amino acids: CASSLQAGGYEQYF. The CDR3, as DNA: TGTGCCAGCAGCTTACAAGCGGGGGGCTACGAGCAGTACTTC.

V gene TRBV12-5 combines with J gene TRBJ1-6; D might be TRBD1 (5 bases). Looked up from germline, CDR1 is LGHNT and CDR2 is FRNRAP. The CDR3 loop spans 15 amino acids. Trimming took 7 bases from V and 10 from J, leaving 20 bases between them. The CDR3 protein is CASAPPDPGGSPLHF. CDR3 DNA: TGTGCTAGTGCCCCGCCGGACCCCGGGGGATCACCCCTCCACTTT.

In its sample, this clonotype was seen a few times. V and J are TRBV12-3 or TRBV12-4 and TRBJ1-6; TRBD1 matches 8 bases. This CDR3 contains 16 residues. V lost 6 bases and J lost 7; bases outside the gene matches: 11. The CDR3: CASSPVGTGPNSPLHF. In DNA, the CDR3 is TGTGCCAGCAGCCCAGTAGGGACAGGTCCCAATTCACCCCTCCACTTT.